This TCR beta chain emerged from a study of CD8 T cells in ankylosing spondylitis. Study-level results: Among TCR beta sequences, a motif of eight highly homologous variants appeared characteristic of ankylosing spondylitis blood. Enrichment of disease-linked clones was reportedly significant in matched ankylosing spondylitis synovial fluid. Relatively rare in peripheral blood, disease-linked clones were also CD8+.

TCRdb used MiXCR to reprocess the 5' RACE reads, holding one entry per CDR3 protein. The sample carries about 540,000 distinct CDR3 sequences, 9.5% to 15% recorded once. V lost 6 bases and J lost 1, with 12 bases in between. Germline CDR1 and CDR2: SQVTM and ANQGSEA. The CDR3 extends over 13 amino acids. The table lists this clonotype with many counts. The target antigen is unknown. The rearrangement joins TRBV29-1 to TRBJ1-1; D remains unclear. This receptor was obtained from a male donor with ankylosing spondylitis. The sample was blood, either unsorted or a sorted T cell fraction (not recorded which). The CDR3 sequence: CSVLPGSNTEAFF. The CDR3 DNA follows: TGCAGCGTACTACCGGGGTCGAACACTGAAGCTTTCTTT.